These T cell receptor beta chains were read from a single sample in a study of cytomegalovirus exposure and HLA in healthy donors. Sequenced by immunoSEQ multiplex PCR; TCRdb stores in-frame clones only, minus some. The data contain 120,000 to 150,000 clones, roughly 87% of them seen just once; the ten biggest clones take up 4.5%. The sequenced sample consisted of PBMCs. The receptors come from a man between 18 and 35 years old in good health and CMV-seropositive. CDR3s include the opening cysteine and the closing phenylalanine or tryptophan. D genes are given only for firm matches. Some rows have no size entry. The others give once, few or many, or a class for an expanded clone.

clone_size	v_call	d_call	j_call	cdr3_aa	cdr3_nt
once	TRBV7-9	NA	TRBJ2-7	CASGGGDYEQYF	TGTGCCAGCGGTGGCGGAGACTACGAGCAGTACTTC
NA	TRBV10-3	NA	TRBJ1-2	CAISDMESLYGYTF	TGTGCCATCAGTGACATGGAGTCCCTCTATGGCTACACCTTC
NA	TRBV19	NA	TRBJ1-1	CASSIGIRGMNTEAFF	TGTGCCAGTAGTATCGGAATCAGGGGCATGAACACTGAAGCTTTCTTT
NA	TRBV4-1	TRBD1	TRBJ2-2	CASSQGTGDTGELFF	TGCGCCAGCAGCCAAGGGACAGGGGACACCGGGGAGCTGTTTTTT
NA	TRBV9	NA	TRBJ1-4	CASSVVPEEEKLFF	TGTGCCAGCAGCGTAGTCCCTGAGGAGGAAAAACTGTTTTTT
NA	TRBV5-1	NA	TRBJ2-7	CASSADNSYEQYF	TGCGCCAGCAGCGCGGACAACTCCTACGAGCAGTACTTC
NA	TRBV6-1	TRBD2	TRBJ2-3	CASSELAGVEDTQYF	TGTGCCAGCAGTGAGTTAGCGGGAGTTGAAGATACGCAGTATTTT
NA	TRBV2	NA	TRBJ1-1	CASTTRNTEAFF	TGTGCCAGCACCACACGGAACACTGAAGCTTTCTTT
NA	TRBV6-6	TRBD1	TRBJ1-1	CASKGTGTEAFF	TGTGCCAGCAAAGGGACAGGGACTGAAGCTTTCTTT
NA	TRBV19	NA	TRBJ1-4	CASSIRSAGISEKLFF	TGTGCCAGTAGTATAAGGTCGGCAGGGATTAGCGAAAAACTGTTTTTT
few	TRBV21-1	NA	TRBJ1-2	CARQGNYGYTF	TGTGCCAGACAGGGGAACTATGGCTACACCTTC
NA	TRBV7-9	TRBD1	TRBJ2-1	CASSPSIGQGGNEQFF	TGTGCCAGCAGCCCATCCATCGGACAGGGTGGTAATGAGCAGTTCTTC
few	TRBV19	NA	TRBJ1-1	CASSVTRNTEAFF	TGTGCCAGTAGTGTGACAAGGAACACTGAAGCTTTCTTT
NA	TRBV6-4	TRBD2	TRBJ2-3	CASSDSGGATDTQYF	TGTGCCAGCAGTGACAGCGGGGGGGCCACAGATACGCAGTATTTT
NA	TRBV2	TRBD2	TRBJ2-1	CASSPPDSGGRGYNEQFF	TGTGCCAGCAGCCCCCCGGATAGCGGAGGGAGGGGTTACAATGAGCAGTTCTTC
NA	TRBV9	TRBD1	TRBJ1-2	CASSGDRWGYTF	TGTGCCAGCAGCGGGGACAGGTGGGGCTACACCTTC
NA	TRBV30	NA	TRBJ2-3	CAWSFLTDTQYF	TGTGCCTGGAGTTTCCTCACAGATACGCAGTATTTT
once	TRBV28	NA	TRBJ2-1	CATRVGENNEQFF	TGTGCCACCCGGGTCGGGGAGAACAATGAGCAGTTCTTC
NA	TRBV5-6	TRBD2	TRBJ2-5	CASSFYSGMKETQYF	TGTGCCAGCAGCTTCTATAGCGGGATGAAAGAGACCCAGTACTTC